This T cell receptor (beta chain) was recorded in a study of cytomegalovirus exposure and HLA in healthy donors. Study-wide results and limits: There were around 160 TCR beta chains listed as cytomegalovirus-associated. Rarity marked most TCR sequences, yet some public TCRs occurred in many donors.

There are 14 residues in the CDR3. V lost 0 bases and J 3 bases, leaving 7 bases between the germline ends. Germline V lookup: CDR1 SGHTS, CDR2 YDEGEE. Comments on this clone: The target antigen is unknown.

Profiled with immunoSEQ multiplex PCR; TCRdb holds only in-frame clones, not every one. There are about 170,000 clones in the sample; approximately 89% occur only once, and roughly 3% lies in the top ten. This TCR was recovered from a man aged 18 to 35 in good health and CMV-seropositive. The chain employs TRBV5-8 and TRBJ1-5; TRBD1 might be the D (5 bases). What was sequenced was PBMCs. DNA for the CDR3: TGTGCCAGCAGCTTGGAGACAGTCAATCAGCCCCAGCATTTT. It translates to CASSLETVNQPQHF.